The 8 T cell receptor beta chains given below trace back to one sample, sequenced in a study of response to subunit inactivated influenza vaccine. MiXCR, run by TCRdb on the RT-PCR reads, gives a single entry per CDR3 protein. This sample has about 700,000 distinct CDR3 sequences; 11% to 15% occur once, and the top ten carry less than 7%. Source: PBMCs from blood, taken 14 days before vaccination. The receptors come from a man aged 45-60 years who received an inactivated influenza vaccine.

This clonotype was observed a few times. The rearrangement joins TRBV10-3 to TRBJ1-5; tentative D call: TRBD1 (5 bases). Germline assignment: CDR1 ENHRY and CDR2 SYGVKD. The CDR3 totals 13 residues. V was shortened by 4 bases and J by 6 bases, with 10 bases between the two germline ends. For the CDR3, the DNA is TGTGCCATCAGTGTCGCAGGGCCTCAGCCCCAGCATTTT. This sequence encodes CAISVAGPQPQHF.

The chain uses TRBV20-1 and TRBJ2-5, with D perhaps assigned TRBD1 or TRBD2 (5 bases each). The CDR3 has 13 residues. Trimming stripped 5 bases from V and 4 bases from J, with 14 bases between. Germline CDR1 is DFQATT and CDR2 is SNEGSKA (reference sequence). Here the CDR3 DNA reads TGCAGTGCTCACGGGGCAAGGGGAGAGACCCAGTACTTC. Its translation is CSAHGARGETQYF.

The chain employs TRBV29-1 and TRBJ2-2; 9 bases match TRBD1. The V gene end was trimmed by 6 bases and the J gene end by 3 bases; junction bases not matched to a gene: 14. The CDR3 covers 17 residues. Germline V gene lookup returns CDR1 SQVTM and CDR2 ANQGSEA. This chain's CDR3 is CSVNAPTGQGYTGELFF. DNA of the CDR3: TGCAGCGTCAACGCCCCAACTGGACAGGGGTACACCGGGGAGCTGTTTTTT.

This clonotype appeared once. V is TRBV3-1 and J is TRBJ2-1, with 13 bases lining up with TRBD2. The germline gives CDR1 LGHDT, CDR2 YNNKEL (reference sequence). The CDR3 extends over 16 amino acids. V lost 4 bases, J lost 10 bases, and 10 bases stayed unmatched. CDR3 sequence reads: CASSPGTSGKLGEQFF. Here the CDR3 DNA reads TGTGCCAGCAGCCCTGGGACTAGCGGGAAGTTGGGGGAGCAGTTCTTC.

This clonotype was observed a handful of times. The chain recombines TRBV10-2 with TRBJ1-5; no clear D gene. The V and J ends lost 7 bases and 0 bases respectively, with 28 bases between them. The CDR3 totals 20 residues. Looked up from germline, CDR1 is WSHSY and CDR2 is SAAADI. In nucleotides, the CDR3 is TGCGCCAGCATTGTGAGGCAACGTCCGACTTCCTCGTATAGCAATCAGCCCCAGCATTTT. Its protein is CASIVRQRPTSSYSNQPQHF.

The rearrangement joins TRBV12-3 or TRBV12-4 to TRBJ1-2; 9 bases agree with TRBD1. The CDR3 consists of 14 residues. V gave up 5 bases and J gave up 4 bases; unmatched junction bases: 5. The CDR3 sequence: CASSILGQGYGYTF. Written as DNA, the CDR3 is TGTGCCAGCAGTATCCTGGGACAGGGCTATGGCTACACCTTC.

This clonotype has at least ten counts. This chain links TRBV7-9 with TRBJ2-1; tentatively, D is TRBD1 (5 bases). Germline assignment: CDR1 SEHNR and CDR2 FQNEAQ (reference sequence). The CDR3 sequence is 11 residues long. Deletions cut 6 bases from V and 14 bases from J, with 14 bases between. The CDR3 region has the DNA TGTGCCAGCAGAGGGCTTGACAGAGAGTTCTTC. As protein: CASRGLDREFF.

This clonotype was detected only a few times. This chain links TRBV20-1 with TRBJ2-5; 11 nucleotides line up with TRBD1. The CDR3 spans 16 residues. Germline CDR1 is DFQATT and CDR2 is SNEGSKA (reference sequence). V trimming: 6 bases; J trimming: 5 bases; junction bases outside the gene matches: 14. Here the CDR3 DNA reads TGCAGTGCGCGTCCGGGACAGGGGGGAAATTGGGAGACCCAGTACTTC. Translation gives CSARPGQGGNWETQYF.